This TCR beta chain was sequenced for a study of control samples from healthy donors and cancer patients. Germline assignment: CDR1 MNHEY and CDR2 SMNVEV (reference sequence). The CDR3 sequence is 13 residues long. V shed 6 bases, J shed 5 bases, and the junction held 6 bases outside the gene matches. TCRdb's table, derived via immunoSEQ multiplex PCR, lists solely in-frame clones and lacks some. Counted here are roughly 150,000 clones, about 93% occurring once; the ten biggest clones make up roughly 2.3%. The material sequenced was blood. This sequence joins TRBV27 and TRBJ2-7, with 8 bases identical to TRBD1. The sequence derives from a man between 45 and 60 years old in good health. DNA of the CDR3: TGTGCCAGCAGCCTCGCAGGGGGCAACGAGCAGTACTTC. Translation gives CASSLAGGNEQYF.